Listed below are T cell receptor beta chains from one sample, sequenced in a study of T cell responses to AZD1222 COVID-19 vaccine. TCRdb's table, derived via immunoSEQ multiplex PCR, lists solely in-frame clones and lacks some. The table includes 120,000 to 150,000 clones, 88% detected once. The material sequenced was peripheral blood, taken 28 days after the second dose of the MenACWY control vaccine. These receptors came from an adult who received the MenACWY meningococcal vaccine as a control. Both conserved end residues are part of each CDR3. D genes are given only for firm matches. The size field is filled for only some rows; it gives once, few, many or a size class.

V	D	size	J	DNA	CDR3
TRBV5-1	TRBD1	-	TRBJ2-7	TGCGCCAGCAGCTCCGTCCCGGGACAGGGCGGCGAGCAGTACTTC	CASSSVPGQGGEQYF
TRBV7-2	-	-	TRBJ1-5	TGTGCCAGCAGCACCCAACAGGGCCAAAATCAGCCCCAGCATTTT	CASSTQQGQNQPQHF
TRBV15	-	-	TRBJ2-7	TGTGCCACCAGCAGAAAAGGGCTCGGCGACGAGCAGTACTTC	CATSRKGLGDEQYF
TRBV11-3	TRBD1	-	TRBJ1-1	TGTGCCAGCAGCTTTACAGGGGCTCTGAACACTGAAGCTTTCTTT	CASSFTGALNTEAFF
TRBV28	-	-	TRBJ1-4	TGTGCCAGCAGTTTATCCGAGAATGAAAAACTGTTTTTT	CASSLSENEKLFF
TRBV4-3	TRBD2	once	TRBJ2-2	TGCGCCAGCAGCCAAGAGCCAGCGGGGGGGCCGTCCGGGGAGCTGTTTTTT	CASSQEPAGGPSGELFF
TRBV28	-	-	TRBJ2-7	TGTGCCAGCAGGGGATTAGGAGAGCAGTACTTC	CASRGLGEQYF
TRBV4-2	-	-	TRBJ2-7	TGTGCCAGCAGCCAAGAACTAGATTGGGCTTACGAGCAGTACTTC	CASSQELDWAYEQYF
TRBV30	-	once	TRBJ2-3	TGTGCCTGGAGTGGAGTAGGGCCAGATACGCAGTATTTT	CAWSGVGPDTQYF
TRBV6-6	-	few	TRBJ1-6	TGTGCCAGCAGCCCCGCCCGTGACTCCGCGCCCCTCCACTTT	CASSPARDSAPLHF
TRBV5-4	TRBD2	-	TRBJ2-7	TGTGCCAGCAGCCCCAGCGGGATTTTGTCCTACGAGCAGTACTTC	CASSPSGILSYEQYF
TRBV11-3	TRBD2	-	TRBJ2-1	TGTGCCAGCAGCTTGACGCGAGGTTTCGGGGGGATTTACAATGAGCAGTTCTTC	CASSLTRGFGGIYNEQFF
TRBV15	TRBD1	once	TRBJ2-3	TGTGCCACCAGCAGGGTGACAGGGGATGGGGCAGATACGCAGTATTTT	CATSRVTGDGADTQYF
TRBV6-5	-	-	TRBJ1-1	TGTGCCAGCAGTTACTCTTGGCGGCTGAACACTGAAGCTTTCTTT	CASSYSWRLNTEAFF
TRBV19	-	-	TRBJ1-4	TGTGCCAGTAGTATCCGCCGGACAGTTAATGAAAAACTGTTTTTT	CASSIRRTVNEKLFF
TRBV27	-	-	TRBJ2-7	TGTGCCAGCAGTTCCCGTAAGACTCAAGGATCCGAGCAGTACTTC	CASSSRKTQGSEQYF
TRBV28	-	-	TRBJ1-1	TGTGCCAGCAGTACCAGGGACCACACTGAAGCTTTCTTT	CASSTRDHTEAFF
TRBV9	TRBD2	-	TRBJ2-5	TGTGCCAGCAGCGTAGATGCTAGCGGACGCCAAGAGACCCAGTACTTC	CASSVDASGRQETQYF
TRBV27	TRBD1	-	TRBJ1-5	TGTGCCAGCAGAATACGACAGGGAGGTCAGCCCCAGCATTTT	CASRIRQGGQPQHF
TRBV5-1	-	-	TRBJ1-2	TGCGCCAGCAGCTACTCAGGGGACGGCTACACCTTC	CASSYSGDGYTF
TRBV4-2	-	-	TRBJ2-3	TGTGCCAGCAGCCCCCCTGGGGCCGGGGATACGCAGTATTTT	CASSPPGAGDTQYF
TRBV7-2	TRBD2	-	TRBJ2-7	TGTGCCAGCAGCTTGGGACTAGCGGGGGGGCCTTTGTCCGAGCAGTACTTC	CASSLGLAGGPLSEQYF
TRBV9	TRBD2	-	TRBJ2-7	TGTGCCAGCAGCCCTCGGACTAGCGGTTACGAGCAGTACTTC	CASSPRTSGYEQYF
TRBV28	-	few	TRBJ1-4	TGTGCCAGCAGTTCAGGGAAGGAAAAACTGTTTTTT	CASSSGKEKLFF
TRBV7-2	-	-	TRBJ1-1	TGTGCCAGCATCAATCAGCAGGGGTCGAAAAACACTGAAGCTTTCTTT	CASINQQGSKNTEAFF
TRBV6-5	-	-	TRBJ1-6	TGTGCCAGCAGCTCCTACAGGGAGGCTTATTCACCCCTCCACTTT	CASSSYREAYSPLHF
TRBV4-1	-	-	TRBJ1-1	TGCGCCAGCAGCAAGAGTGGGGGCATGAACACTGAAGCTTTCTTT	CASSKSGGMNTEAFF
TRBV29-1	TRBD1	-	TRBJ1-4	TGCAGCGTTGAGGGGACAGGGAATGAAAAACTGTTTTTT	CSVEGTGNEKLFF
TRBV4-2	-	-	TRBJ1-2	TGTGCCAGCAGCCAACTTCAGGGGCTGGATGGCTACACCTTC	CASSQLQGLDGYTF
TRBV5-6	-	-	TRBJ1-6	TGTGCCAGCAGCTTGGTAGGGGAATCACCCCTCCACTTT	CASSLVGESPLHF
TRBV3-1/TRBV3-2	-	-	TRBJ1-3	TGTGCCAGCAGCCAAGCTGGGGGCCCCTCTGGAAACACCATATATTTT	CASSQAGGPSGNTIYF
TRBV4-3	-	few	TRBJ2-2	TGCGCCAGCAGCCAAGATAACAGGGCGAACACCGGGGAGCTGTTTTTT	CASSQDNRANTGELFF
TRBV6-5	-	-	TRBJ1-1	TGTGCCAGCAGTTACGAGGTGAACACTGAAGCTTTCTTT	CASSYEVNTEAFF
TRBV24-1	-	-	TRBJ2-2	TGTGCCACCAGTGTGGGGGGCAACACCGGGGAGCTGTTTTTT	CATSVGGNTGELFF
TRBV21-1	-	-	TRBJ1-1	TGTGCCAGCAGCAAAGTTCGCGTCGCTTTCTTT	CASSKVRVAFF
TRBV5-1	-	-	TRBJ2-7	TGCGCCAGCGGAGAGGTGAACAGCTACGAGCAGTACTTC	CASGEVNSYEQYF
TRBV18	-	-	TRBJ2-7	TGTGCCAGCTCACCACCGGGACGGACGAACTACGAGCAGTACTTC	CASSPPGRTNYEQYF
TRBV5-4	-	-	TRBJ1-6	TGTGCCAGCAGCACCCAGGGACTGCCCAATTCACCCCTCCACTTT	CASSTQGLPNSPLHF
TRBV10-2	TRBD2	-	TRBJ2-7	TGCGCCAGCAGTGACTTAGCGGGAAACGCCGACGAGCAGTACTTC	CASSDLAGNADEQYF
TRBV2	-	-	TRBJ2-1	TGTGCCAGCAGTTGGACTATGGGGGATGAGCAGTTCTTC	CASSWTMGDEQFF